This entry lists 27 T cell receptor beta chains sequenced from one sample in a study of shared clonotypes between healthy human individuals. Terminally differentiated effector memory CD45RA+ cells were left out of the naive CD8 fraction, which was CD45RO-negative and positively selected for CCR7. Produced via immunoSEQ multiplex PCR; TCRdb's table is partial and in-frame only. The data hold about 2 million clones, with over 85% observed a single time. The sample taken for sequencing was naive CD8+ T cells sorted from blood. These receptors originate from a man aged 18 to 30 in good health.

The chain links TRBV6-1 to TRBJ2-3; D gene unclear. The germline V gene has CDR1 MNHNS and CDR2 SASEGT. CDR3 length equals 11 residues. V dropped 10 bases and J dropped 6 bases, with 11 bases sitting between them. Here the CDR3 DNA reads TGTGCCACCCGTGGGTTCGATACGCAGTATTTT. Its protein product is CATRGFDTQYF.

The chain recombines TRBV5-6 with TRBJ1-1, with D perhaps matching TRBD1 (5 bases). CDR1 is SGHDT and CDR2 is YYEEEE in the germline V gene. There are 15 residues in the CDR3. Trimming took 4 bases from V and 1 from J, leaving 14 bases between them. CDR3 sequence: CASSEGQGWNTEAFF. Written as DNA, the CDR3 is TGTGCCAGCAGCGAAGGGCAGGGATGGAACACTGAAGCTTTCTTT.

The CDR3 DNA sequence: TGTGCCAGCAGTTTATCAGGGGACCTGAACACTGAAGCTTTCTTT. It translates to CASSLSGDLNTEAFF. J is TRBJ1-1 and V is TRBV28; D might be TRBD1 (6 bases). Germline V gene data show CDR1 as MDHEN and CDR2 as SYDVKM. This CDR3 spans 15 amino acids. V gave up 1 base and J gave up 0 bases, with 9 bases separating them.

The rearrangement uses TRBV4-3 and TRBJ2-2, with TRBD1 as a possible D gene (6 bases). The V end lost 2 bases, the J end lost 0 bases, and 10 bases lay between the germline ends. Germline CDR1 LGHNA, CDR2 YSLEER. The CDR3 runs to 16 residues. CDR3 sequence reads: CASSQRGHPNTGELFF. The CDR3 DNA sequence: TGCGCCAGCAGCCAACGGGGACACCCGAACACCGGGGAGCTGTTTTTT.

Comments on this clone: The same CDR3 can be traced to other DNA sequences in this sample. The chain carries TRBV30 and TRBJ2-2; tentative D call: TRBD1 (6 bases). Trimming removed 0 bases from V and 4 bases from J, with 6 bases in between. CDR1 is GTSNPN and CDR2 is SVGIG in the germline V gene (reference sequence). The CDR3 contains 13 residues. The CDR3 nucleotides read TGTGCCTGGAGTGTAGGGGGCACCGGGGAGCTGTTTTTT. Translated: CAWSVGGTGELFF.

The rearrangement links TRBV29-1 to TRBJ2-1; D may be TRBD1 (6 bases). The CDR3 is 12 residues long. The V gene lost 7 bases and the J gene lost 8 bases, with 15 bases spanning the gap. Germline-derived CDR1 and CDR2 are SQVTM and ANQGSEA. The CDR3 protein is CSAHRVPDEQFF. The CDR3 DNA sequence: TGCAGCGCCCACAGGGTCCCGGATGAGCAGTTCTTC.

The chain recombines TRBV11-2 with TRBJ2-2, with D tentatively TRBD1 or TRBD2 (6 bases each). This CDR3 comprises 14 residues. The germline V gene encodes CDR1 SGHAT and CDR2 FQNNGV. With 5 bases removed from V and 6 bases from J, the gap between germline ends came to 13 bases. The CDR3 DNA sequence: TGTGCCAGCAGCGTAGGGGGGCCGCCCGGGGAGCTGTTTTTT. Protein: CASSVGGPPGELFF.

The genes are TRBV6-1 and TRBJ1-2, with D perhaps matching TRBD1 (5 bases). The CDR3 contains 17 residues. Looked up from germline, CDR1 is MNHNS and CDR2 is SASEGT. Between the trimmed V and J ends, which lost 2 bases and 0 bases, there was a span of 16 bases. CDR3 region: CASSEPGERQTNYGYTF. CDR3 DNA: TGTGCCAGCAGTGAACCCGGGGAGAGACAGACTAACTATGGCTACACCTTC.

The CDR3 is CARGSGGASNTGELFF. DNA of the CDR3: TGTGCCCGGGGCAGCGGGGGGGCATCGAACACCGGGGAGCTGTTTTTT. The V call is TRBV2, the J call TRBJ2-2, with 10 nucleotides matching TRBD2. There are 16 residues in the CDR3. V lost 11 bases and J lost 0; bases outside the gene matches: 9. Germline CDR1 SNHLY, CDR2 FYNNEI.

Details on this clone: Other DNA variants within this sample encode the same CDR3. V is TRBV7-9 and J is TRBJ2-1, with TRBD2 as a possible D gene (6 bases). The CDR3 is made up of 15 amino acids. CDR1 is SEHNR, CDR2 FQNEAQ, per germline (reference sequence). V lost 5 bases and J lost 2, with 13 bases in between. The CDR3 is CASSPRDSPYNEQFF. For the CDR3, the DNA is TGTGCCAGCAGCCCCCGGGACTCGCCCTACAATGAGCAGTTCTTC.

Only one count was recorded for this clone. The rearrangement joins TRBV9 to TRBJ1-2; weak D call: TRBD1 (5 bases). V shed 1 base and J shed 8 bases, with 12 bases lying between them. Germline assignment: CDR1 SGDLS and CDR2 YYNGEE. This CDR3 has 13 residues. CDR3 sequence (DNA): TGTGCCAGCAGCGTACAATGGGGCGACGGCTACACCTTC. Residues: CASSVQWGDGYTF.

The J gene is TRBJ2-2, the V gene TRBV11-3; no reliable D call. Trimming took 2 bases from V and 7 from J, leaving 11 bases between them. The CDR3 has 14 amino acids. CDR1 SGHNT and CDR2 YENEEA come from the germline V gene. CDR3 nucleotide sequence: TGTGCCAGCAGCTTATTATATGGGGACGGGGAGCTGTTTTTT. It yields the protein CASSLLYGDGELFF.

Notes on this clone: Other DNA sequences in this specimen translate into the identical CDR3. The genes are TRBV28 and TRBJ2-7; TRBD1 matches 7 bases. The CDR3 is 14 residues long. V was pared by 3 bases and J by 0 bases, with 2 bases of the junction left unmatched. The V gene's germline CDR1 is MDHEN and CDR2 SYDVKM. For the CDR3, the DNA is TGTGCCAGCAGTTTGCAGGGGGACTCCTACGAGCAGTACTTC. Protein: CASSLQGDSYEQYF.

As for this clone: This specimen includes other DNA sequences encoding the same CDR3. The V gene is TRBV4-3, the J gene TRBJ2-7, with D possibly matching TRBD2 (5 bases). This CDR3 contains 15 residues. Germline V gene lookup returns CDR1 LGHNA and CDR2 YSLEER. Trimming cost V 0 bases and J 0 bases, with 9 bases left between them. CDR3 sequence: CASSQDPRDSYEQYF. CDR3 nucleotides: TGCGCCAGCAGCCAAGATCCGAGGGACTCCTACGAGCAGTACTTC.

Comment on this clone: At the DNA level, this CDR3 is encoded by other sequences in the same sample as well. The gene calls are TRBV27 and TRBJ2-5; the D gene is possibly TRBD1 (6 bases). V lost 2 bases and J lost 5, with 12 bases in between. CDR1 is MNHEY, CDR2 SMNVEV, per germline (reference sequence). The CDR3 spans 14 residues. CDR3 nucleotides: TGTGCCAGCAGTTTAATGGGGGCCGGGGAGACCCAGTACTTC. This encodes CASSLMGAGETQYF.

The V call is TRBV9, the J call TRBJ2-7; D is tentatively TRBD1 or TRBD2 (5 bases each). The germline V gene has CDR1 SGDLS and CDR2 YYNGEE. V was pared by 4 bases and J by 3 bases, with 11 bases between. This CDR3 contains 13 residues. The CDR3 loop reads CASSPGPVYEQYF. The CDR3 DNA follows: TGTGCCAGCAGCCCGGGACCTGTCTACGAGCAGTACTTC.

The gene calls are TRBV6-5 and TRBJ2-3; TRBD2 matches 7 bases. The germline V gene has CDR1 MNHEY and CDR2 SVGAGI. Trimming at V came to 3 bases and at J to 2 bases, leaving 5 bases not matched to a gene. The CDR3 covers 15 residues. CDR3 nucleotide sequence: TGTGCCAGCAGTTATGAAAGCGGGAACACAGATACGCAGTATTTT. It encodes CASSYESGNTDTQYF.

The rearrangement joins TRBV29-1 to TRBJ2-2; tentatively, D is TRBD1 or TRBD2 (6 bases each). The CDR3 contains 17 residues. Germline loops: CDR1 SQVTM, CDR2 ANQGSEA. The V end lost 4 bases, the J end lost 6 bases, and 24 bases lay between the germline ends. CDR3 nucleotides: TGCAGCGTTGCTGGGGGGCAATTTCCCCAAGCCGCCGGGGAGCTGTTTTTT. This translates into CSVAGGQFPQAAGELFF.

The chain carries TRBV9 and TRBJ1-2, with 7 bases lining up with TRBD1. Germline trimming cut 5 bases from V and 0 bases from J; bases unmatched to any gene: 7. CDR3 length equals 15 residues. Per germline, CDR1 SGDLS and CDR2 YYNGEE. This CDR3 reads CASSTWDSANYGYTF. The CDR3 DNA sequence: TGTGCCAGCAGTACTTGGGACAGCGCTAACTATGGCTACACCTTC.

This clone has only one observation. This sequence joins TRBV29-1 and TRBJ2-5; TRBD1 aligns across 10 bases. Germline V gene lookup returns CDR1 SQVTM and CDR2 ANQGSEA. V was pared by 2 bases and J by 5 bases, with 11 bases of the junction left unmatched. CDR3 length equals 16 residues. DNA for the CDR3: TGCAGCGTTGAAAAAGCGACAGGGGGCGCGCGGGAGACCCAGTACTTC. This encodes CSVEKATGGARETQYF.

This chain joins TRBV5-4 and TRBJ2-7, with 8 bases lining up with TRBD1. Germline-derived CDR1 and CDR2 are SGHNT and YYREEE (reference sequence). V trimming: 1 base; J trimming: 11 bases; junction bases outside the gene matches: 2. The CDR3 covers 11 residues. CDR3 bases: TGTGCCAGCAGCTTGATGGGACAGGAGTACTTC. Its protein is CASSLMGQEYF.

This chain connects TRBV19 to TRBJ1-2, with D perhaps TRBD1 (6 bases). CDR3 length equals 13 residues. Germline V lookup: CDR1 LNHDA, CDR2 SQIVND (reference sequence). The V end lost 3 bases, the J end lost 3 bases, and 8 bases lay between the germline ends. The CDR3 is CASSIYRDYGYTF. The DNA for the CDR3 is TGTGCCAGTAGTATCTACAGGGACTATGGCTACACCTTC.

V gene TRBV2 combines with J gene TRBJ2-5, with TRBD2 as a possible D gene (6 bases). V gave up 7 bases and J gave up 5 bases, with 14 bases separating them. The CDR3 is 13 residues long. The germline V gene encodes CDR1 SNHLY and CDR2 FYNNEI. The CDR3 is CASIRRGTETQYF. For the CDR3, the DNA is TGTGCCAGCATCCGTCGGGGGACTGAGACCCAGTACTTC.

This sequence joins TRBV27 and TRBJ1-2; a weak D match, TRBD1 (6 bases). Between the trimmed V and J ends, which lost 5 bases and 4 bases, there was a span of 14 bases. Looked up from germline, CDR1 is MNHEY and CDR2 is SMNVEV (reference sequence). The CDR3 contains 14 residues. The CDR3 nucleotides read TGTGCCAGCAGTCCCCGGGAGGGGGTCTATGGCTACACCTTC. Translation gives CASSPREGVYGYTF.

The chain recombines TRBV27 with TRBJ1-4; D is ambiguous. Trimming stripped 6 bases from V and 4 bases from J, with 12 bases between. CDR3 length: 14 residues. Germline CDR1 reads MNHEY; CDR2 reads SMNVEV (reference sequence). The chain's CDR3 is CASRYLGGNEKLFF. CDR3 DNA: TGTGCCAGCAGATATCTGGGCGGTAATGAAAAACTGTTTTTT.

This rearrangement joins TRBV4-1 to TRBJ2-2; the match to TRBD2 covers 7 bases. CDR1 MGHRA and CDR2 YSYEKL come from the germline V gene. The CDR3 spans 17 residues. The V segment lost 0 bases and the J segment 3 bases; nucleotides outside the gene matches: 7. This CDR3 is CASSQDSGGRYTGELFF. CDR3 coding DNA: TGCGCCAGCAGCCAAGACTCCGGGGGGAGGTACACCGGGGAGCTGTTTTTT.

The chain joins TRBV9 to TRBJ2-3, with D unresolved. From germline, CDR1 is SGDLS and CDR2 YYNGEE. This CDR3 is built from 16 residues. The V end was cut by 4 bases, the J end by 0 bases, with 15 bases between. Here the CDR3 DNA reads TGTGCCAGCAGCCCCGAACCGAACCTTAGCACAGATACGCAGTATTTT. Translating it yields CASSPEPNLSTDTQYF.